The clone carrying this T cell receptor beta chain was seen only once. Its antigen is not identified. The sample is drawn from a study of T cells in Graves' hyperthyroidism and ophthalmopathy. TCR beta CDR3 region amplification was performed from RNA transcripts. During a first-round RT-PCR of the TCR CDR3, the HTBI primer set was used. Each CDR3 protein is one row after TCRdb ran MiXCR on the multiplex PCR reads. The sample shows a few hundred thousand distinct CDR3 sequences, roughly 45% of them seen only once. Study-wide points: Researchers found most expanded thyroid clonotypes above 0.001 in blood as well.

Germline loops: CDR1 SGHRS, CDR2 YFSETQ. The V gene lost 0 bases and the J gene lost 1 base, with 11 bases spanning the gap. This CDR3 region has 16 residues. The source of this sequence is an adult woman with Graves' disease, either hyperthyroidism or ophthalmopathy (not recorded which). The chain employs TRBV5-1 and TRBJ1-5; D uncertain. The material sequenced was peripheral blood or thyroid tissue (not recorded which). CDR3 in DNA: TGCGCCAGCAGCTTGGGGCCCTCATCGAGCAATCAGCCCCAGCATTTT. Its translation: CASSLGPSSSNQPQHF.